This T cell receptor beta chain was sequenced for a study of cytomegalovirus exposure and HLA in healthy donors. Study-wide results and limits: The study labeled fewer than 200 TCR beta chains cytomegalovirus-associated.

Per germline, CDR1 SGHTA and CDR2 FQGTGA. V shed 6 bases and J 2 bases; nucleotides not matched to a gene: 3. The CDR3 totals 15 residues. As to this clone: The antigen remains undetermined.

Clones were read by immunoSEQ multiplex PCR, and TCRdb kept only the in-frame ones, dropping some. Of some 170,000 clones in the sample, roughly 86% were seen once. These donors were members of the roughly 130-subject validation cohort, a group separate from the approximately 670-subject first cohort. This receptor was identified in a young man in good health and CMV-seropositive. The rearrangement uses TRBV7-3 and TRBJ2-6; 8 bases map to TRBD1. Material: PBMCs. The CDR3, as DNA: TGTGCCAGCAGGTTGACAGGGGCTGGGGCCAACGTCCTGACTTTC. This translates into CASRLTGAGANVLTF. The full variable domain, with the rest looked up from reference TRBV7-3 and TRBJ2-6, is GAGVSQTPSNKVTEKGKYVELRCDPISGHTALYWYRQSLGQGPEFLIYFQGTGAADDSGLPNDRFFAVRPEGSVSTLKIQRTERGDSAVYLCASRLTGAGANVLTFGAGSRLTVL.